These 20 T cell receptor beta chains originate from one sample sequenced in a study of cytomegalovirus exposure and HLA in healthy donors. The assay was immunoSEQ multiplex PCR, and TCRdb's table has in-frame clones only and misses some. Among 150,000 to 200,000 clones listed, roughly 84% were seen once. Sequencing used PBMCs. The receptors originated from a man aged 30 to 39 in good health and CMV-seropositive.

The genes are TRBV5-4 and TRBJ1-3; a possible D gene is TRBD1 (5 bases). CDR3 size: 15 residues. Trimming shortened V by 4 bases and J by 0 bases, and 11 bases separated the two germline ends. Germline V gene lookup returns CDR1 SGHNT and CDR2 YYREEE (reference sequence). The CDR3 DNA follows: TGTGCCAGCAGCGTAGACAGCCGCTCTGGAAACACCATATATTTT. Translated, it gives CASSVDSRSGNTIYF.

The CDR3 region has the DNA TGTGCCTGGACCAAGGACAGGGGTGAGACCCAGTACTTC. This gives the protein CAWTKDRGETQYF. The gene calls are TRBV30 and TRBJ2-5; TRBD1 matches at 9 bases. The germline V gene encodes CDR1 GTSNPN and CDR2 SVGIG (reference sequence). The CDR3 spans 13 residues. After removal of 4 bases from V and 5 bases from J, the junction contained 5 bases not matched to a gene.

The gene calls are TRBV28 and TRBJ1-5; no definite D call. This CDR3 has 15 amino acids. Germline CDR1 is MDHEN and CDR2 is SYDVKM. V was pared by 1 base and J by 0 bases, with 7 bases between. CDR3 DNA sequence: TGTGCCAGCAGTTTATTGTTCAATAGCAATCAGCCCCAGCATTTT. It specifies CASSLLFNSNQPQHF.

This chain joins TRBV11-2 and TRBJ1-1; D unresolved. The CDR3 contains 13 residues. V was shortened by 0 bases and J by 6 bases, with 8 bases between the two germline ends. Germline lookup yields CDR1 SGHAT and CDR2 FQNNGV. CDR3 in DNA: TGTGCCAGCAGCTTAGAACAGCGGGCTGAAGCTTTCTTT. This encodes CASSLEQRAEAFF.

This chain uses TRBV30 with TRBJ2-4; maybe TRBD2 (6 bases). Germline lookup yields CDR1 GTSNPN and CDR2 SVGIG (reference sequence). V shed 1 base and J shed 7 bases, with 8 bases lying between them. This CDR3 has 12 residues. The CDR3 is CAWSGRDNIQYF. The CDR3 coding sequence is TGTGCCTGGAGTGGGCGGGACAACATTCAGTACTTC. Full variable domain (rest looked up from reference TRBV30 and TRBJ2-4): SQTIHQWPATLVQPVGSPLSLECTVEGTSNPNLYWYRQAAGRGLQLLFYSVGIGQISSEVPQNLSASRPQDRQFILSSKKLLLSDSGFYLCAWSGRDNIQYFGAGTRLSVL.

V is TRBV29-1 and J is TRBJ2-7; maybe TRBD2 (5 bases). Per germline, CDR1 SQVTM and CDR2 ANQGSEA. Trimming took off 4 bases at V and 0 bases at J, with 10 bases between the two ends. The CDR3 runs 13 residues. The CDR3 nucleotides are TGCAGCGTTGGTCGGGGAAGCTCCTACGAGCAGTACTTC. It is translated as CSVGRGSSYEQYF.

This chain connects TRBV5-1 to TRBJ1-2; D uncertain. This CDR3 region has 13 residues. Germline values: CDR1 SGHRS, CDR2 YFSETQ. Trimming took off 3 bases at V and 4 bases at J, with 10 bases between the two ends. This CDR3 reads CASSSREAYGYTF. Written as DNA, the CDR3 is TGCGCCAGCAGCTCGCGGGAGGCCTATGGCTACACCTTC. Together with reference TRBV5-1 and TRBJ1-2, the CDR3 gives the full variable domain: KAGVTQTPRYLIKTRGQQVTLSCSPISGHRSVSWYQQTPGQGLQFLFEYFSETQRNKGNFPGRFSGRQFSNSRSEMNVSTLELGDSALYLCASSSREAYGYTFGSGTRLTVV.

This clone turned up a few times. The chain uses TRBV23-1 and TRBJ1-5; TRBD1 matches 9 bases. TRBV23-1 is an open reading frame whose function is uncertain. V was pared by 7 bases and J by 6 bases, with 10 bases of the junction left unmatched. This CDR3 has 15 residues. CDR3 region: CASNETGGSRQPQHF. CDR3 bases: TGCGCCAGCAACGAGACAGGGGGTTCACGTCAGCCCCAGCATTTT.

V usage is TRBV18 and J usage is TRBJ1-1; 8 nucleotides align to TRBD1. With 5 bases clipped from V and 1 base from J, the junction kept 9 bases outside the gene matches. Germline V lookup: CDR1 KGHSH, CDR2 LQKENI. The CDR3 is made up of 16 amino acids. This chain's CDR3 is CASSVSGQAKNTEAFF. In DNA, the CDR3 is TGTGCCAGCTCAGTATCGGGACAGGCTAAGAACACTGAAGCTTTCTTT.

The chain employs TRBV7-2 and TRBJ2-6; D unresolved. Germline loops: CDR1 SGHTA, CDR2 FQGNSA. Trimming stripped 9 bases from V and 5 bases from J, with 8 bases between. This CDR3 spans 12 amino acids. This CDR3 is CARSGWANVLTF. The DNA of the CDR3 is TGTGCCAGGTCGGGTTGGGCCAACGTCCTGACTTTC. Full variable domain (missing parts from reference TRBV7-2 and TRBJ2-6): GAGVSQSPSNKVTEKGKDVELRCDPISGHTALYWYRQSLGQGLEFLIYFQGNSAPDKSGLPSDRFSAERTGGSVSTLTIQRTQQEDSAVYLCARSGWANVLTFGAGSRLTVL.

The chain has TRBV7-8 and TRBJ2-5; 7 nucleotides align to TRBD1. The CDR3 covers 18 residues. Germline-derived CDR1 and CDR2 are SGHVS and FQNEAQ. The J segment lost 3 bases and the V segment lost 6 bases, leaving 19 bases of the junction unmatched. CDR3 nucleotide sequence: TGTGCCAGCAGACGAGTGGCGACAGGGCAACTGAGAAAAGAGACCCAGTACTTC. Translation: CASRRVATGQLRKETQYF. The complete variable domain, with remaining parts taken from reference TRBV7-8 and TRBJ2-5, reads GAGVSQSPRYKVAKRGQDVALRCDPISGHVSLFWYQQALGQGPEFLTYFQNEAQLDKSGLPSDRFFAERPEGSVSTLKIQRTQQEDSAVYLCASRRVATGQLRKETQYFGPGTRLLVL.

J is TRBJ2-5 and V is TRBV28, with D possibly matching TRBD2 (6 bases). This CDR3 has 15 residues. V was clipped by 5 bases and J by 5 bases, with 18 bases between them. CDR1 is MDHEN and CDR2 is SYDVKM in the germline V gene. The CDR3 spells CASSPRGNAGETQYF. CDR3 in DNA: TGTGCCAGCAGTCCGCGTGGTAACGCGGGGGAGACCCAGTACTTC.

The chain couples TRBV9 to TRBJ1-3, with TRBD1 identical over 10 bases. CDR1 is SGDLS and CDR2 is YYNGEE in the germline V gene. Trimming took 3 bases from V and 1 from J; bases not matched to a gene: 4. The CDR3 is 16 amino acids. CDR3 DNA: TGTGCCAGCAGCGGACAGGGGGCGGGTTCTGGAAACACCATATATTTT. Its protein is CASSGQGAGSGNTIYF.

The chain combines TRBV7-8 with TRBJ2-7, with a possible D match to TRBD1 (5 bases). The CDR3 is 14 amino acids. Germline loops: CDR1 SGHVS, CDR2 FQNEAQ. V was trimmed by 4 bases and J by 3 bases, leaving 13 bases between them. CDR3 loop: CASSSLGDSYEQYF. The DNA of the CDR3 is TGTGCCAGCAGCTCCCTAGGGGATAGCTACGAGCAGTACTTC.

CDR3: CAWNRDSNQPQHF. CDR3 DNA: TGTGCCTGGAACAGGGATAGCAATCAGCCCCAGCATTTT. The chain recombines TRBV30 with TRBJ1-5, with a tentative D call TRBD1 (6 bases). V lost 4 bases, J lost 0 bases, and 7 bases lay in between. Germline V gene sequence: CDR1 GTSNPN, CDR2 SVGIG (reference sequence). The CDR3 contains 13 residues.

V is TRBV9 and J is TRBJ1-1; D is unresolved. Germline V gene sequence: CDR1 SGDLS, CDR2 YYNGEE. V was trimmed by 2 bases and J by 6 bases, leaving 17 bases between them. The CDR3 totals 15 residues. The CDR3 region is CASSVGYRSDAEAFF. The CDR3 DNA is TGTGCCAGCAGCGTGGGCTACAGATCCGACGCTGAAGCTTTCTTT.

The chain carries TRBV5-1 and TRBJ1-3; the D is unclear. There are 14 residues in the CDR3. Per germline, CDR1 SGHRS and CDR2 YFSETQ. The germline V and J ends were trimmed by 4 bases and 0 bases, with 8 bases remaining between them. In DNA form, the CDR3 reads TGCGCCAGCAGCGACATTAGCTCTGGAAACACCATATATTTT. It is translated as CASSDISSGNTIYF.

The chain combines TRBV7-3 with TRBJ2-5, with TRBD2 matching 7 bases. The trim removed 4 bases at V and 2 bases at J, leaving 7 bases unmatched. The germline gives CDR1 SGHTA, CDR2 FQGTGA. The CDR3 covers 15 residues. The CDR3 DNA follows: TGTGCCAGCAGCTCCCACGGGGGGACGCAAGAGACCCAGTACTTC. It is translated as CASSSHGGTQETQYF.

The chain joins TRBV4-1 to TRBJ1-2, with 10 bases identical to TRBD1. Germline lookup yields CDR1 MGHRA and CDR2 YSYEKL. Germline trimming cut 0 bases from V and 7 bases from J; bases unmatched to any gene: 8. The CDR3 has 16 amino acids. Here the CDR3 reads CASSQDWGQGMGGYTF. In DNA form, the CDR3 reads TGCGCCAGCAGCCAAGATTGGGGACAGGGGATGGGTGGCTACACCTTC.

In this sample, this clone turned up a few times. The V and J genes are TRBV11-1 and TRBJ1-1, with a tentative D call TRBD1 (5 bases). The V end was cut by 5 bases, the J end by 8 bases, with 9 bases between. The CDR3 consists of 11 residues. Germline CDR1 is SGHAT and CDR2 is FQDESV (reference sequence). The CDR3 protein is CASSGDWEAFF. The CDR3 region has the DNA TGTGCCAGCAGCGGGGACTGGGAAGCTTTCTTT.